The 26 T cell receptor beta chains below all came from one sample that was sequenced in a study of blood T cell repertoires in COVID-19. Clones were sequenced by immunoSEQ multiplex PCR, and TCRdb holds only the in-frame ones, with some missing. The repertoire includes under 110,000 clones, approximately 92% of them detected once, and more than 5% sits in the top ten. The sample comprised peripheral blood. The receptor source for this set is a man in his fifties or sixties with active COVID-19.

This clone was detected once. The chain uses TRBV7-8 and TRBJ2-2; perhaps TRBD2 as D (5 bases). CDR1 is SGHVS, CDR2 FQNEAQ, per germline. With 5 bases removed from V and 4 bases from J, the gap between germline ends came to 14 bases. The CDR3 runs 15 residues. The CDR3 region has the DNA TGTGCCAGCAGCCCCGCGGGCGGCGGCACCGGGGAGCTGTTTTTT. Protein sequence: CASSPAGGGTGELFF.

This clone has just one count. V usage is TRBV5-1 and J usage is TRBJ2-1; TRBD2 aligns across 13 bases. Germline V gene lookup returns CDR1 SGHRS and CDR2 YFSETQ. CDR3 length: 17 residues. The V gene end was trimmed by 7 bases and the J gene end by 1 base; junction bases not matched to a gene: 8. The CDR3, as DNA: TGCGCCAGCCGCTCCTGGACTAGCGGGAGTTCCTACAATGAGCAGTTCTTC. Protein sequence: CASRSWTSGSSYNEQFF.

The chain joins TRBV5-1 to TRBJ2-5; TRBD2 agrees at 9 bases. The trim removed 7 bases at V and 1 base at J, leaving 14 bases unmatched. Germline CDR1 reads SGHRS; CDR2 reads YFSETQ. This CDR3 contains 17 residues. Here the CDR3 reads CASGELGSGSVQETQYF. In DNA form, the CDR3 reads TGCGCCAGCGGCGAACTGGGTAGCGGGAGTGTCCAAGAGACCCAGTACTTC.

This chain joins TRBV28 and TRBJ2-1; TRBD2 matches at 8 bases. Germline CDR1 and CDR2: MDHEN and SYDVKM. V shed 8 bases, J shed 0 bases, and the junction held 12 bases outside the gene matches. The CDR3 consists of 17 residues. The CDR3: CASSGLGKGLSYNEQFF. In nucleotides, the CDR3 is TGTGCCAGCTCGGGACTAGGGAAGGGACTCTCCTACAATGAGCAGTTCTTC. Using reference TRBV28 and TRBJ2-1 for the parts outside the CDR3, the full variable domain is DVKVTQSSRYLVKRTGEKVFLECVQDMDHENMFWYRQDPGLGLRLIYFSYDVKMKEKGDIPEGYSVSREKKERFSLILESASTNQTSMYLCASSGLGKGLSYNEQFFGPGTRLTVL.

J is TRBJ2-3 and V is TRBV5-1; 7 positions agree with TRBD2. Germline CDR1 reads SGHRS; CDR2 reads YFSETQ. The CDR3 consists of 14 residues. The ends lost 3 bases at V and 5 bases at J; junction bases unmatched: 6. CDR3 amino acids: CASSSVAGRDTQYF. DNA for the CDR3: TGCGCCAGCAGCTCCGTAGCGGGCCGAGATACGCAGTATTTT.

The V call is TRBV27, the J call TRBJ2-3; D perhaps matches TRBD2 (5 bases). V gave up 6 bases and J gave up 5 bases, with 15 bases separating them. Germline V gives CDR1 MNHEY, CDR2 SMNVEV (reference sequence). The CDR3 has 14 residues. The CDR3 region is CASRSGSRRDTQYF. CDR3 bases: TGTGCCAGCAGATCGGGAAGTCGGCGAGATACGCAGTATTTT.

The chain carries TRBV18 and TRBJ1-2; D perhaps matches TRBD1 (6 bases). V was trimmed by 2 bases and J by 6 bases, leaving 16 bases between them. CDR1 and CDR2 from the germline V gene are KGHSH and LQKENI. The CDR3 is 15 amino acids. CDR3 sequence (DNA): TGTGCCAGCTCACCAGGCCACAGGGTATTCGATGGCTACACCTTC. Its translation: CASSPGHRVFDGYTF.

V is TRBV29-1 and J is TRBJ1-5; a weak D match, TRBD1 (6 bases). In germline, CDR1 is SQVTM, CDR2 ANQGSEA. The CDR3 length is 14 residues. V was clipped by 4 bases and J by 3 bases, with 13 bases between them. CDR3 coding DNA: TGCAGCGTTGGTCAGGGGACCCCCAATCAGCCCCAGCATTTT. Its protein product is CSVGQGTPNQPQHF.

The rearrangement joins TRBV6-5 to TRBJ1-5; maybe TRBD1 (6 bases). The germline V gene encodes CDR1 MNHEY and CDR2 SVGAGI. V was cut by 6 bases and J by 6 bases, with 18 bases left in between. The CDR3 sequence is 15 residues long. DNA for the CDR3: TGTGCCAGCAGGATCCGGGGCGGGGGCGGTCAGCCCCAGCATTTT. It yields the protein CASRIRGGGGQPQHF.

This clone was seen more than once but under ten times. The chain couples TRBV24-1 to TRBJ2-7; D is perhaps TRBD1 (5 bases). V gave up 2 bases and J gave up 10 bases, with 11 bases separating them. The germline CDR1 and CDR2 sequences are KGHDR and SFDVKD. CDR3 length: 12 residues. CDR3 in amino acids: CATSDSGFDQYF. CDR3 sequence (DNA): TGTGCCACCAGTGATTCAGGGTTTGATCAGTACTTC.

The rearrangement joins TRBV10-3 to TRBJ2-5; TRBD1 matches 7 bases. The CDR3 runs to 14 residues. Germline-derived CDR1 and CDR2 are ENHRY and SYGVKD. V lost 3 bases, J lost 4 bases, and 5 bases stayed unmatched. The CDR3 sequence: CAISETGVAETQYF. As DNA, the CDR3 is TGTGCCATCAGTGAAACAGGGGTAGCAGAGACCCAGTACTTC.

DNA for the CDR3: TGTGCCAGCAGCAACCGACTCGGAACCTACGAGCAGTACTTC. Protein product: CASSNRLGTYEQYF. The J gene is TRBJ2-7, the V gene TRBV7-8; D unresolved. Germline CDR1 reads SGHVS; CDR2 reads FQNEAQ. This CDR3 is built from 14 residues. The V end lost 5 bases, the J end lost 2 bases, and 13 bases lay between the germline ends.

The rearrangement joins TRBV5-4 to TRBJ2-7, with 14 bases aligning to TRBD2. V lost 4 bases and J lost 2; bases outside the gene matches: 14. The CDR3 covers 19 residues. Germline V gene data show CDR1 as SGHNT and CDR2 as YYREEE (reference sequence). The CDR3 coding sequence is TGTGCCAGCAGCCGCAACCCGGGACTAGCGGGAGCCATCACCTACGAGCAGTACTTC. Translation gives CASSRNPGLAGAITYEQYF.

This clone is a singleton in its sample. DNA of the CDR3: TGTGCCAGCTCACCACTCACCGAGGGCGAGCAGTACTTC. It codes for CASSPLTEGEQYF. V and J are TRBV18 and TRBJ2-7; TRBD2 might be the D (5 bases). The V end was cut by 1 base, the J end by 6 bases, with 10 bases between. CDR3 length: 13 residues. Germline values: CDR1 KGHSH, CDR2 LQKENI.

The chain links TRBV11-3 to TRBJ2-1; 9 bases are shared with TRBD2. Looked up from germline, CDR1 is SGHNT and CDR2 is YENEEA. Unmatched junction bases numbered 8, after V lost 5 bases and J lost 3 bases. The CDR3 contains 16 residues. The CDR3 loop reads CASSHTRGRGYNEQFF. The CDR3, as DNA: TGTGCCAGCAGCCATACCCGCGGGAGGGGCTACAATGAGCAGTTCTTC.

As DNA, the CDR3 is TGTGCCACCAGACAGGGTAGTTTGGGGAATTCACCCCTCCACTTT. This sequence encodes CATRQGSLGNSPLHF. The rearrangement uses TRBV6-5 and TRBJ1-6; 7 bases map to TRBD1. V gave up 10 bases and J gave up 7 bases; unmatched junction bases: 13. Germline CDR1 reads MNHEY; CDR2 reads SVGAGI. This CDR3 has 15 residues.

This clone was observed a single time. The chain uses TRBV19 and TRBJ1-1; D uncertain. Germline V lookup: CDR1 LNHDA, CDR2 SQIVND (reference sequence). The CDR3 spans 13 residues. V was clipped by 6 bases and J by 1 base, with 9 bases between them. The CDR3 region is CASSRRENTEAFF. CDR3 DNA sequence: TGTGCCAGTAGCCGCCGGGAGAACACTGAAGCTTTCTTT.

The V call is TRBV11-2, the J call TRBJ1-2; TRBD1 agrees at 8 bases. Germline trimming cut 4 bases from V and 6 bases from J; bases unmatched to any gene: 7. The CDR3 extends over 14 amino acids. Germline assignment: CDR1 SGHAT and CDR2 FQNNGV. The DNA of the CDR3 is TGTGCCAGCAGCTCTGGACAGGGTGGCCATGGCTACACCTTC. This gives the protein CASSSGQGGHGYTF.

The chain has TRBV3-1 (or the pseudogene TRBV3-2) and TRBJ1-5; TRBD1 matches at 7 bases. CDR1 and CDR2 (germline): LGHDT, YNNKEL (reference sequence). The CDR3 length is 15 residues. Trimming at V came to 2 bases and at J to 7 bases, leaving 8 bases not matched to a gene. CDR3 sequence: CASSQTGDLGQPQHF. The CDR3 DNA follows: TGTGCCAGCAGCCAAACAGGGGACCTGGGACAGCCCCAGCATTTT.

The chain couples TRBV5-1 to TRBJ1-1; D uncertain. The CDR3 covers 15 residues. CDR1 is SGHRS and CDR2 is YFSETQ in the germline V gene. Trimming removed 0 bases at V and 6 bases at J, with 15 bases between. DNA of the CDR3: TGCGCCAGCAGCTTGGTAGGAGTCTATGGTCCTGAAGCTTTCTTT. The encoded protein is CASSLVGVYGPEAFF. The entire variable domain, with the rest obtained from reference TRBV5-1 and TRBJ1-1, is as follows: KAGVTQTPRYLIKTRGQQVTLSCSPISGHRSVSWYQQTPGQGLQFLFEYFSETQRNKGNFPGRFSGRQFSNSRSEMNVSTLELGDSALYLCASSLVGVYGPEAFFGQGTRLTVV.

The chain carries TRBV4-2 and TRBJ1-4, with 8 bases lining up with TRBD1. CDR1 LGHNA and CDR2 YNFKEQ come from the germline V gene. Unmatched junction bases numbered 8, after V lost 4 bases and J lost 7 bases. There are 15 residues in the CDR3. CDR3 in DNA: TGTGCCAGCAGCCCACCGGACAGGGCGGCTGAAAAACTGTTTTTT. Encoded protein: CASSPPDRAAEKLFF.

V gene TRBV7-6 combines with J gene TRBJ2-2, with TRBD2 identical over 10 bases. The CDR3 has 16 residues. The ends lost 5 bases at V and 4 bases at J; junction bases unmatched: 7. Germline V gene sequence: CDR1 SGHVS, CDR2 FNYEAQ. CDR3 nucleotides: TGTGCCAGCAGCCTCCTAGCGGGAGCGGGCACCGGGGAGCTGTTTTTT. Protein product: CASSLLAGAGTGELFF.

V gene TRBV2 combines with J gene TRBJ1-1; D uncertain. Germline lookup yields CDR1 SNHLY and CDR2 FYNNEI. V was shortened by 7 bases and J by 0 bases, with 12 bases between the two germline ends. The CDR3 contains 14 residues. This chain's CDR3 is CASTPRLLNTEAFF. DNA for the CDR3: TGTGCCAGCACCCCGAGGTTATTGAACACTGAAGCTTTCTTT.

This chain joins TRBV5-1 and TRBJ2-1; possibly TRBD2 for D (6 bases). Trimming left V 0 bases short and J 5 bases short, with 12 bases between. Germline values: CDR1 SGHRS, CDR2 YFSETQ. The CDR3 covers 15 residues. DNA for the CDR3: TGCGCCAGCAGCTTGGACGGGAGCGACCACAATGAGCAGTTCTTC. Translation gives CASSLDGSDHNEQFF.

J is TRBJ1-1 and V is TRBV15; 11 nucleotides line up with TRBD1. Trimming at V came to 3 bases and at J to 5 bases, leaving 5 bases not matched to a gene. This CDR3 is 15 amino acids long. Germline V lookup: CDR1 LNHNV, CDR2 YYDKDF (reference sequence). The CDR3 coding sequence is TGTGCCACCAGCAGGGGGACAGGGGGAGGAACTGAAGCTTTCTTT. It specifies CATSRGTGGGTEAFF.

This sequence joins TRBV18 and TRBJ2-1; 13 bases map to TRBD2. In germline, CDR1 is KGHSH, CDR2 LQKENI. V lost 3 bases and J lost 8; bases outside the gene matches: 16. The CDR3 runs to 19 residues. CDR3 region: CASSPLGLAGDGLPHEQFF. Here the CDR3 DNA reads TGTGCCAGCTCACCCCTTGGACTAGCGGGGGATGGCCTACCGCATGAGCAGTTCTTC.